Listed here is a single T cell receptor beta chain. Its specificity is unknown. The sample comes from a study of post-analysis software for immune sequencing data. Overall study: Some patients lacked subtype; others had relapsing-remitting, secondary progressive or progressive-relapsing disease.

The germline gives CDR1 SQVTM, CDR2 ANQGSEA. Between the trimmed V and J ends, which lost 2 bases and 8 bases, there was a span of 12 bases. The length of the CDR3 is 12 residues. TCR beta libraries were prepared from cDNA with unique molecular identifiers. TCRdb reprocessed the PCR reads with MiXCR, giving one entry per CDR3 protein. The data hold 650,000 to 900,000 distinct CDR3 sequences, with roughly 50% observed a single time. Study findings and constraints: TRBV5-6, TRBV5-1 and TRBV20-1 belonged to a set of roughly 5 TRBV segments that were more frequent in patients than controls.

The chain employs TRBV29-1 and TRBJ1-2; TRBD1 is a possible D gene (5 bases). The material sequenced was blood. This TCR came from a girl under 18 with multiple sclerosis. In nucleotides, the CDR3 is TGCAGCGTTGAACAGGGACCCCTCGGCTACACCTTC. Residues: CSVEQGPLGYTF.